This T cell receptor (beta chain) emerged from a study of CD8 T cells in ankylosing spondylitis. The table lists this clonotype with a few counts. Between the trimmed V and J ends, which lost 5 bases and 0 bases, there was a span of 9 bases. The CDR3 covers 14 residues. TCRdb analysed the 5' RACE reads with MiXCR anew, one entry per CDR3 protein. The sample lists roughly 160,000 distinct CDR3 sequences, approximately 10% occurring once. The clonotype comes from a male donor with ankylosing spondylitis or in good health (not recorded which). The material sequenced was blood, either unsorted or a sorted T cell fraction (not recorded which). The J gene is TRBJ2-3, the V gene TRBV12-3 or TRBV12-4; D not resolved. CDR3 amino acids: CASSIGQSTDTQYF. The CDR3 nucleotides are TGTGCCAGCAGTATTGGGCAAAGCACAGATACGCAGTATTTT.